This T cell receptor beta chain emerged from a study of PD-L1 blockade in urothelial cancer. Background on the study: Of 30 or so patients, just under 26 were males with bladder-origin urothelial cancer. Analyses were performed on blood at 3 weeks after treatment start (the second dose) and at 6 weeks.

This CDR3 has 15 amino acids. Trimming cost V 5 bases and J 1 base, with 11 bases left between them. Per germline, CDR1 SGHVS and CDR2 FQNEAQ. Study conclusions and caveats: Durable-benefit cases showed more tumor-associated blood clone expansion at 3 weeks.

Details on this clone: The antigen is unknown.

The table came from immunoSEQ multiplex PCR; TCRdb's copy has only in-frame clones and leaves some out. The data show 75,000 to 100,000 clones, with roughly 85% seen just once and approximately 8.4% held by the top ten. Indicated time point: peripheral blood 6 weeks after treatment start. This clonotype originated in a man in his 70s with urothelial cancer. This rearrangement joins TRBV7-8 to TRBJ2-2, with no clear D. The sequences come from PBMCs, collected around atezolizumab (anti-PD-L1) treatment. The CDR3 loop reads CASSRSTRNTGELFF. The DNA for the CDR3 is TGTGCCAGCAGCAGATCGACACGGAACACCGGGGAGCTGTTTTTT.